The rows below give T cell receptor beta chains drawn from one sample of a study of cytomegalovirus exposure and HLA in healthy donors. The assay was immunoSEQ multiplex PCR, and TCRdb's table has in-frame clones only and misses some. This sample has roughly 130,000 clones, with about 78% found just once. The specimen sequenced was PBMCs. The source of these receptors is a human donor in good health. Each CDR3 is given with its conserved first and last residue. The order of the fields is CDR3 protein, CDR3 DNA, clone size, J gene, D gene, V gene. D genes are given only for firm matches. Clone size is stated in some rows and not others, as once, few, many or a class when expanded.

CDR3 protein: CASSPPCQDIGNTIYF
CDR3 DNA: TGCGCCAGCAGTCCTCCCTGTCAGGACATAGGAAACACCATATATTTT
clone size: few
J gene: TRBJ1-3
D gene: .
V gene: TRBV23-1

CDR3 protein: CASSVAPGGLYGYTF
CDR3 DNA: TGTGCCAGCAGCGTAGCCCCGGGAGGGCTTTATGGCTACACCTTC
clone size: .
J gene: TRBJ1-2
D gene: .
V gene: TRBV9

CDR3 protein: CASKDFIADTQYF
CDR3 DNA: TGTGCCAGCAAGGACTTCATCGCGGATACGCAGTATTTT
clone size: .
J gene: TRBJ2-3
D gene: .
V gene: TRBV28

CDR3 protein: CASSVTGTVTGELFF
CDR3 DNA: TGTGCCAGCAGTGTTACCGGGACAGTCACCGGGGAGCTGTTTTTT
clone size: .
J gene: TRBJ2-2
D gene: TRBD1
V gene: TRBV6-4

CDR3 protein: CASSLGGGGTEAFF
CDR3 DNA: TGCGCCAGCAGCTTGGGAGGTGGGGGGACTGAAGCTTTCTTT
clone size: .
J gene: TRBJ1-1
D gene: .
V gene: TRBV5-1

CDR3 protein: CASSLNPSYYGYTF
CDR3 DNA: TGTGCCAGCAGCTTGAACCCCTCCTATTATGGCTACACCTTC
clone size: .
J gene: TRBJ1-2
D gene: .
V gene: TRBV5-6

CDR3 protein: CASYVSGAEDTQYF
CDR3 DNA: TGTGCCAGTTATGTCAGCGGGGCCGAGGATACGCAGTATTTT
clone size: .
J gene: TRBJ2-3
D gene: .
V gene: TRBV21-1

CDR3 protein: CASSLGVGNQPQHF
CDR3 DNA: TGTGCCAGCAGCCTGGGCGTGGGCAATCAGCCCCAGCATTTT
clone size: .
J gene: TRBJ1-5
D gene: .
V gene: TRBV6-5

CDR3 protein: CAWSAGLAETQYF
CDR3 DNA: TGTGCCTGGAGTGCCGGACTAGCGGAGACCCAGTACTTC
clone size: .
J gene: TRBJ2-5
D gene: TRBD2
V gene: TRBV30

CDR3 protein: CASSLIAGGGDTQYF
CDR3 DNA: TGTGCCAGCAGCCTCATAGCGGGAGGGGGAGATACGCAGTATTTT
clone size: .
J gene: TRBJ2-3
D gene: TRBD2
V gene: TRBV7-3

CDR3 protein: CASSQDPSGRSETQYF
CDR3 DNA: TGTGCCAGCAGCCAAGACCCTAGCGGGAGGTCGGAGACCCAGTACTTC
clone size: few
J gene: TRBJ2-5
D gene: TRBD2
V gene: TRBV14

CDR3 protein: CAISVRQGLDSPLHF
CDR3 DNA: TGTGCCATCAGTGTCCGACAGGGATTGGATTCACCCCTCCACTTT
clone size: .
J gene: TRBJ1-6
D gene: TRBD1
V gene: TRBV10-3

CDR3 protein: CASSLAGGTSTDTQYF
CDR3 DNA: TGTGCCAGCAGCTTGGCCGGAGGGACGAGCACAGATACGCAGTATTTT
clone size: .
J gene: TRBJ2-3
D gene: .
V gene: TRBV5-5

CDR3 protein: CASSHNEDSGERQETQYF
CDR3 DNA: TGTGCCAGCAGCCATAATGAAGATAGCGGGGAACGCCAAGAGACCCAGTACTTC
clone size: .
J gene: TRBJ2-5
D gene: TRBD2
V gene: TRBV7-3

CDR3 protein: CASSRDSPYGYTF
CDR3 DNA: TGTGCCAGCTCGAGGGACAGCCCCTATGGCTACACCTTC
clone size: .
J gene: TRBJ1-2
D gene: TRBD1
V gene: TRBV18

CDR3 protein: CASTTGGNTEAFF
CDR3 DNA: TGTGCCAGCACAACGGGGGGGAACACTGAAGCTTTCTTT
clone size: many
J gene: TRBJ1-1
D gene: .
V gene: TRBV14

CDR3 protein: CASSLDLRRGGAGYGYTF
CDR3 DNA: TGTGCCAGCAGTTTGGACCTACGACGCGGGGGGGCGGGCTATGGCTACACCTTC
clone size: .
J gene: TRBJ1-2
D gene: .
V gene: TRBV28

CDR3 protein: CASSFDRGGGHTF
CDR3 DNA: TGTGCCAGCAGCTTCGACAGGGGAGGAGGGCACACCTTC
clone size: .
J gene: TRBJ1-2
D gene: TRBD1
V gene: TRBV7-2

CDR3 protein: CASSQSAGEGETQYF
CDR3 DNA: TGCGCCAGCAGTCAATCGGCAGGGGAGGGGGAGACCCAGTACTTC
clone size: .
J gene: TRBJ2-5
D gene: .
V gene: TRBV23-1

CDR3 protein: CASSFHPAYEQYF
CDR3 DNA: TGTGCCAGCAGTTTTCATCCGGCCTACGAGCAGTACTTC
clone size: few
J gene: TRBJ2-7
D gene: .
V gene: TRBV5-6

CDR3 protein: CASSAPHNASGDRDTQYF
CDR3 DNA: TGTGCCAGCAGCGCCCCCCATAACGCTAGCGGGGATAGAGATACGCAGTATTTT
clone size: .
J gene: TRBJ2-3
D gene: TRBD2
V gene: TRBV9

CDR3 protein: CASGFYLGLPYEQYF
CDR3 DNA: TGTGCCAGCGGGTTTTACCTGGGACTGCCCTACGAGCAGTACTTC
clone size: once
J gene: TRBJ2-7
D gene: .
V gene: TRBV27

CDR3 protein: CASSEALGGATEAFF
CDR3 DNA: TGTGCCAGCAGTGAAGCGCTGGGGGGAGCCACTGAAGCTTTCTTT
clone size: few
J gene: TRBJ1-1
D gene: .
V gene: TRBV2

CDR3 protein: CASRVGGPQETQYF
CDR3 DNA: TGTGCCAGCAGGGTCGGGGGACCTCAAGAGACCCAGTACTTC
clone size: .
J gene: TRBJ2-5
D gene: .
V gene: TRBV7-2

CDR3 protein: CASSFGHSNQPQHF
CDR3 DNA: TGTGCCAGCAGTTTCGGACATAGCAATCAGCCCCAGCATTTT
clone size: .
J gene: TRBJ1-5
D gene: .
V gene: TRBV27

CDR3 protein: CASSQEGPGQTGELFF
CDR3 DNA: TGCGCCAGCAGCCAAGAGGGCCCTGGGCAGACCGGGGAGCTGTTTTTT
clone size: .
J gene: TRBJ2-2
D gene: .
V gene: TRBV4-3

CDR3 protein: CASSLGSTGNYEQYF
CDR3 DNA: TGTGCCAGCAGCTTAGGCTCTACCGGGAACTACGAGCAGTACTTC
clone size: few
J gene: TRBJ2-7
D gene: .
V gene: TRBV7-2

CDR3 protein: CANLTPERTEMVTSYEQYF
CDR3 DNA: TGCGCCAACCTCACCCCAGAACGGACAGAGATGGTGACCTCCTACGAGCAGTACTTC
clone size: .
J gene: TRBJ2-7
D gene: .
V gene: TRBV10-1

CDR3 protein: CASSVGGYTYEQYF
CDR3 DNA: TGTGCCAGCAGTGTCGGGGGGTATACATACGAGCAGTACTTC
clone size: .
J gene: TRBJ2-7
D gene: TRBD2
V gene: TRBV2

CDR3 protein: CASSTRGGVWEQYF
CDR3 DNA: TGTGCCAGCAGCACACGGGGTGGGGTGTGGGAGCAGTACTTC
clone size: .
J gene: TRBJ2-7
D gene: .
V gene: TRBV13

CDR3 protein: CASSLNAGQGEEKLFF
CDR3 DNA: TGTGCCAGCAGCCTAAATGCGGGACAGGGAGAGGAAAAACTGTTTTTT
clone size: .
J gene: TRBJ1-4
D gene: TRBD1
V gene: TRBV4-2